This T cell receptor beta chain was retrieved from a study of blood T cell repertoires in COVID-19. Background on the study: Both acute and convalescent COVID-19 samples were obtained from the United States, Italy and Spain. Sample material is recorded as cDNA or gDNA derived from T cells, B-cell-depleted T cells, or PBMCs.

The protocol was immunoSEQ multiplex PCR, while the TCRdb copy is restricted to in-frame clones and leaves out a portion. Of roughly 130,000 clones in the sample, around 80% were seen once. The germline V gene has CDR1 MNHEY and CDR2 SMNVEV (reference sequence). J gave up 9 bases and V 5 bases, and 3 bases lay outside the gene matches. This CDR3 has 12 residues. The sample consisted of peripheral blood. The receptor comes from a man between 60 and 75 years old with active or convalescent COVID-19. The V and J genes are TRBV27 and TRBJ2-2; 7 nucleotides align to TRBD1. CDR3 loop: CASSMGQRELFF. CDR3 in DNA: TGTGCCAGCAGTATGGGACAGAGGGAGCTGTTTTTT.